What follows is one T cell receptor beta chain and its context. The antigen is undetermined. Trimming cost V 8 bases and J 5 bases, with 15 bases left between them. Looked up from germline, CDR1 is MDHEN and CDR2 is SYDVKM. CDR3 length: 13 amino acids. These data belong to a study of T cells in Graves' hyperthyroidism and ophthalmopathy. Findings of the study overall: Model-based prediction identified ophthalmopathy a median around 6.5 months prior to its onset. Ophthalmopathy cases were set apart from stable hyperthyroidism by a 13 V-J model.

Newly diagnosed patients aged 18 to 65 had hyperthyroidism of under 2 months' duration. Approximately 9.3 ml of fresh peripheral blood supplied the PBMCs. Amplified TCR beta CDR3 regions derived from RNA transcripts. The TCR CDR3 was amplified in a first-round RT-PCR using the HTBI primer set. TCRdb reanalysed the multiplex PCR reads using MiXCR and keeps one entry per CDR3 protein. The profile shows about 200,000 distinct CDR3 sequences, approximately 20% of them singletons. This chain links TRBV28 with TRBJ1-2, with D maybe TRBD1 (5 bases). The clonotype comes from a man aged 35 to 55 with Graves' hyperthyroidism. Material for sequencing was blood. CDR3 nucleotide sequence: TGTGCCAGCGGTGGCAGGGCTTATTATGGCTACACCTTC. Protein: CASGGRAYYGYTF.